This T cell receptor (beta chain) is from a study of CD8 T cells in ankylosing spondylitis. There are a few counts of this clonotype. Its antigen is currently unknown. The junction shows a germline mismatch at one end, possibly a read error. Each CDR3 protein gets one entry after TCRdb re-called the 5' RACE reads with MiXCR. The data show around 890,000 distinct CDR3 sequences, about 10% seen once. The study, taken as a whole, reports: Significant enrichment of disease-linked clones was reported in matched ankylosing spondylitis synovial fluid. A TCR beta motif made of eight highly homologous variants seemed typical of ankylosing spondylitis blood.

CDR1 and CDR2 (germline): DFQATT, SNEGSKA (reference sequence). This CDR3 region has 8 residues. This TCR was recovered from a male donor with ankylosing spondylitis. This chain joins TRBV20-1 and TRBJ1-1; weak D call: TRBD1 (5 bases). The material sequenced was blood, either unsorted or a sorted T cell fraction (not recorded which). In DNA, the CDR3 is TGCAGTGCGACCGGGACCCTCTTT. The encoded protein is CSATGTLF.